This T cell receptor (beta chain) was found in a study of technical replicates of blood from several donors. Clones were read by immunoSEQ multiplex PCR, and TCRdb kept only the in-frame ones, dropping some. The sample yields about 89,000 clones, 90% to 95% seen once. Trimming cost V 2 bases and J 2 bases, with 8 bases left between them. This CDR3 has 14 amino acids. The germline V gene has CDR1 MNHNY and CDR2 SVGAGI (reference sequence). The chain links TRBV6-6 to TRBJ2-3, with a weak D call TRBD2 (5 bases). Sample: T cells isolated from PBMCs. This receptor was obtained from a human donor in good health. The chain's CDR3 is CASSYERATDTQYF. The DNA for the CDR3 is TGTGCCAGCAGTTACGAGAGGGCCACAGATACGCAGTATTTT.